These 29 T cell receptor beta chains were sequenced from one sample in a study of blood T cell repertoires in COVID-19. Produced via immunoSEQ multiplex PCR; TCRdb's table is partial and in-frame only. The top ten clones hold under 0.3% of a sample with around 700,000 clones, more than 80% of them seen once. The source material was peripheral blood. The receptors shown here come from a woman under 30 with acute or convalescent COVID-19.

The gene calls are TRBV5-4 and TRBJ2-5; TRBD2 aligns across 8 bases. The J segment lost 5 bases and the V segment lost 6 bases, leaving 9 bases of the junction unmatched. The CDR3 runs to 14 residues. Germline V gene sequence: CDR1 SGHNT, CDR2 YYREEE (reference sequence). The CDR3 DNA follows: TGTGCCAGCACCGGCGGGGGGCCGGCGGAGACCCAGTACTTC. Encoded protein: CASTGGGPAETQYF.

This sequence joins TRBV6-6 and TRBJ1-1, with 7 bases lining up with TRBD1. Trimming cost V 4 bases and J 4 bases; bases outside gene matches: 6. The CDR3 contains 14 residues. CDR1 and CDR2 (germline): MNHNY, SVGAGI (reference sequence). The CDR3 nucleotides are TGTGCCAGCAGTTGGGCGGCAGGGGGCACTGAAGCTTTCTTT. Its protein product is CASSWAAGGTEAFF.

The genes are TRBV5-1 and TRBJ1-2, with 7 bases fitting TRBD1. Germline CDR1 SGHRS, CDR2 YFSETQ. V shed 0 bases and J 2 bases; nucleotides not matched to a gene: 7. This CDR3 has 16 amino acids. Here the CDR3 reads CASSLDVGGWNYGYTF. The CDR3 bases are TGCGCCAGCAGCTTGGACGTAGGGGGCTGGAACTATGGCTACACCTTC. The variable domain in full, completed from reference TRBV5-1 and TRBJ1-2, reads KAGVTQTPRYLIKTRGQQVTLSCSPISGHRSVSWYQQTPGQGLQFLFEYFSETQRNKGNFPGRFSGRQFSNSRSEMNVSTLELGDSALYLCASSLDVGGWNYGYTFGSGTRLTVV.

The genes are TRBV21-1 and TRBJ1-4; the table gives TRBD1 as D, unverified against the DNA. TRBV21-1 is noted as a pseudogene. The CDR3 runs 16 residues. DNA for the CDR3: TGTGCCAGCAGCGATGTACAGGGGGCTGTGGGTGAAAAACTGTTTTTT. It translates to CASSDVQGAVGEKLFF.

The chain joins TRBV10-3 to TRBJ1-6, with 7 bases fitting TRBD1. The CDR3 length is 15 residues. Germline values: CDR1 ENHRY, CDR2 SYGVKD. The ends lost 5 bases at V and 5 bases at J; junction bases unmatched: 6. CDR3 nucleotide sequence: TGTGCCATCAGTTTCGACGGGACAGATAATTCACCCCTCCACTTT. Amino acids: CAISFDGTDNSPLHF.

The J gene is TRBJ2-1, the V gene TRBV7-2, with D uncertain. V lost 2 bases, J lost 6 bases, and 14 bases lay in between. Germline loops: CDR1 SGHTA, CDR2 FQGNSA. The CDR3 sequence is 15 residues long. The CDR3 DNA reads as TGTGCCAGCAGCTTATATCCGGGTTTGAGCAATGAGCAGTTCTTC. This codes for CASSLYPGLSNEQFF.

The CDR3 coding sequence is TGTGCCAGCAGTGTCAGGGCTAACACTGAAGCTTTCTTT. Translating gives CASSVRANTEAFF. This chain connects TRBV12-3 or TRBV12-4 to TRBJ1-1; D may be TRBD1 (5 bases). The CDR3 covers 13 residues. V lost 5 bases to trimming and J lost 2 bases, with 9 bases between them.

CDR3 protein: CASSPSTGIWEKLFF. DNA for the CDR3: TGTGCCAGCAGCCCATCGACAGGGATTTGGGAAAAACTGTTTTTT. This chain links TRBV7-8 with TRBJ1-4; 7 bases align to TRBD1. Looked up from germline, CDR1 is SGHVS and CDR2 is FQNEAQ. V lost 5 bases to trimming and J lost 8 bases; unmatched junction nucleotides: 11. This CDR3 contains 15 residues.

This sequence joins TRBV10-3 and TRBJ2-3; D may be TRBD1 (6 bases). The CDR3 extends over 14 amino acids. Trimming removed 11 bases from V and 2 bases from J, with 17 bases in between. Germline-derived CDR1 and CDR2 are ENHRY and SYGVKD. The CDR3 DNA sequence: TGTGCCGCCTCCCCCCAGGGGTACACAGATACGCAGTATTTT. Amino acids: CAASPQGYTDTQYF.

The V and J genes are TRBV4-3 and TRBJ1-1; 8 bases agree with TRBD1. CDR1 and CDR2 (germline): LGHNA, YSLEER. After removal of 4 bases from V and 0 bases from J, the junction contained 4 bases not matched to a gene. The length of the CDR3 is 15 residues. CDR3 sequence: CASSPTGEMNTEAFF. The DNA of the CDR3 is TGCGCCAGCAGCCCGACAGGGGAGATGAACACTGAAGCTTTCTTT.

Turning to this clone: Additional DNA sequences in this sample encode the identical CDR3. V usage is TRBV7-9 and J usage is TRBJ1-1, with a tentative D call TRBD1 (5 bases). CDR3 length equals 12 residues. V was pared by 7 bases and J by 2 bases, with 8 bases between. Germline loops: CDR1 SEHNR, CDR2 FQNEAQ (reference sequence). In nucleotides, the CDR3 is TGTGCCAGCACCACAGGAAACACTGAAGCTTTCTTT. Its protein product is CASTTGNTEAFF.

This clone has just a few counts. The chain is built from TRBV7-9 and TRBJ2-5; maybe TRBD2 (6 bases). Trimming removed 8 bases at V and 1 base at J, with 17 bases between. The CDR3 length is 15 residues. Germline-derived CDR1 and CDR2 are SEHNR and FQNEAQ (reference sequence). This CDR3 is CASGGGANIQETQYF. DNA of the CDR3: TGTGCCAGCGGCGGCGGGGCAAATATCCAAGAGACCCAGTACTTC. Full variable domain (rest looked up from reference TRBV7-9 and TRBJ2-5): DTGVSQNPRHKITKRGQNVTFRCDPISEHNRLYWYRQTLGQGPEFLTYFQNEAQLEKSRLLSDRFSAERPKGSFSTLEIQRTEQGDSAMYLCASGGGANIQETQYFGPGTRLLVL.

The chain combines TRBV29-1 with TRBJ2-1, with D maybe TRBD2 (6 bases). Per the germline V gene, CDR1 is SQVTM and CDR2 is ANQGSEA. Trimming removed 7 bases from V and 4 bases from J, with 11 bases in between. The CDR3 runs to 12 residues. CDR3 sequence (DNA): TGCAGCGCCGAGGCGGGGTACAATGAGCAGTTCTTC. It specifies CSAEAGYNEQFF.

The chain joins TRBV7-9 to TRBJ1-4; the D gene is possibly TRBD1 (6 bases). Trimming stripped 4 bases from V and 8 bases from J, with 17 bases between. This CDR3 comprises 15 residues. Germline CDR1 is SEHNR and CDR2 is FQNEAQ (reference sequence). The CDR3 nucleotides are TGTGCCAGCAGCTCGTCTCAGGGGAAGGGGGAAAAACTGTTTTTT. Translated, it gives CASSSSQGKGEKLFF. The whole variable domain, filled in from reference TRBV7-9 and TRBJ1-4, reads DTGVSQNPRHKITKRGQNVTFRCDPISEHNRLYWYRQTLGQGPEFLTYFQNEAQLEKSRLLSDRFSAERPKGSFSTLEIQRTEQGDSAMYLCASSSSQGKGEKLFFGSGTQLSVL.

This chain joins TRBV7-9 and TRBJ1-1, with D tentatively TRBD1 (5 bases). Trimming stripped 5 bases from V and 4 bases from J, with 17 bases between. CDR1 SEHNR and CDR2 FQNEAQ come from the germline V gene (reference sequence). The length of the CDR3 is 15 residues. This CDR3 reads CASSPRVQVGTEAFF. For the CDR3, the DNA is TGTGCCAGCAGCCCCAGGGTGCAGGTGGGCACTGAAGCTTTCTTT.

The chain employs TRBV15 and TRBJ1-4; 7 positions match TRBD1. The CDR3 runs 13 residues. The germline CDR1 and CDR2 sequences are LNHNV and YYDKDF (reference sequence). V lost 8 bases to trimming and J lost 5 bases; unmatched junction nucleotides: 5. The CDR3 DNA is TGTGCCACCGTCGGGACAGCAAATGAAAAACTGTTTTTT. This codes for CATVGTANEKLFF.

Only one count was recorded for this clone. This chain joins TRBV30 and TRBJ1-2; D may be TRBD1 (6 bases). CDR1 GTSNPN and CDR2 SVGIG come from the germline V gene (reference sequence). Trimming removed 3 bases at V and 2 bases at J, with 16 bases between. CDR3 length: 15 amino acids. The CDR3 sequence is CAWRVSRGGNYGYTF. For the CDR3, the DNA is TGTGCCTGGAGAGTATCTAGGGGGGGAAACTATGGCTACACCTTC.

The gene calls are TRBV15 and TRBJ2-7; 10 bases are a match to TRBD2. With 7 bases clipped from V and 3 bases from J, the junction kept 6 bases outside the gene matches. The CDR3 runs 14 residues. CDR1 and CDR2 from the germline V gene are LNHNV and YYDKDF (reference sequence). The CDR3 coding sequence is TGTGCCACCATCGGGGAGCGGGGGGGCTACGAGCAGTACTTC. This translates into CATIGERGGYEQYF.

This clone has just a few counts. The chain joins TRBV5-1 to TRBJ2-7, with a possible D match to TRBD2 (6 bases). The CDR3 length is 13 residues. V lost 4 bases and J 5 bases, leaving 13 bases between the germline ends. CDR1 and CDR2 from the germline V gene are SGHRS and YFSETQ. The CDR3 reads CASSARLGHEQYF. CDR3 nucleotides: TGCGCCAGCAGCGCTCGACTAGGCCACGAGCAGTACTTC. The full variable domain, completed using reference TRBV5-1 and TRBJ2-7, is KAGVTQTPRYLIKTRGQQVTLSCSPISGHRSVSWYQQTPGQGLQFLFEYFSETQRNKGNFPGRFSGRQFSNSRSEMNVSTLELGDSALYLCASSARLGHEQYFGPGTRLTVT.

The chain has TRBV6-1 and TRBJ2-3, with 11 bases lining up with TRBD2. Looked up from germline, CDR1 is MNHNS and CDR2 is SASEGT. The V and J ends lost 4 bases and 4 bases, in that order; junction bases with no gene match: 10. The CDR3 is 17 residues long. In DNA form, the CDR3 reads TGTGCCAGCAGTGTGGCTAGCGGGGGGCCGATCGCAGATACGCAGTATTTT. This sequence encodes CASSVASGGPIADTQYF.

To note about this clone: This specimen includes other DNA sequences encoding the same CDR3. The rearrangement links TRBV5-1 to TRBJ1-5, with D uncertain. V lost 0 bases, J lost 5 bases, and 6 bases lay in between. This CDR3 contains 13 residues. CDR1 SGHRS and CDR2 YFSETQ come from the germline V gene. CDR3 sequence: CASSLVPDQPQHF. The CDR3 nucleotides are TGCGCCAGCAGCTTGGTCCCAGATCAGCCCCAGCATTTT.

The chain recombines TRBV6-2 or TRBV6-3 with TRBJ1-5; D call uncertain. This CDR3 has 15 residues. Deletions cut 2 bases from V and 3 bases from J, with 11 bases between. CDR1 and CDR2 (germline): MNHEY, SVGEGT. CDR3 in amino acids: CASSYLGMYNQPQHF. Written as DNA, the CDR3 is TGTGCCAGCAGTTACCTCGGGATGTACAATCAGCCCCAGCATTTT.

The sample holds one count of this clone. The chain recombines TRBV7-9 with TRBJ2-2, with a possible D match to TRBD1 (5 bases). This CDR3 contains 17 residues. V was shortened by 3 bases and J by 6 bases, with 20 bases between the two germline ends. Germline assignment: CDR1 SEHNR and CDR2 FQNEAQ (reference sequence). Here the CDR3 DNA reads TGTGCCAGCAGCTTCAAGACGACCCCCCTAGGGGCCGGGGAGCTGTTTTTT. It is translated as CASSFKTTPLGAGELFF.

V usage is TRBV9 and J usage is TRBJ2-7; TRBD1 matches at 7 bases. V shed 4 bases and J 4 bases; nucleotides not matched to a gene: 11. This CDR3 comprises 15 residues. Germline values: CDR1 SGDLS, CDR2 YYNGEE. The DNA of the CDR3 is TGTGCCAGCAGCCCTAACAGGGGATTCCTATACGAGCAGTACTTC. It yields the protein CASSPNRGFLYEQYF.

The chain is built from TRBV6-5 and TRBJ1-2; maybe TRBD1 (6 bases). Germline lookup yields CDR1 MNHEY and CDR2 SVGAGI. The CDR3 sequence is 16 residues long. Trimming shortened V by 0 bases and J by 6 bases, and 17 bases separated the two germline ends. The CDR3 coding sequence is TGTGCCAGCAGTTACTCCACAGGGCCCGACTTAAATGGCTACACCTTC. It encodes CASSYSTGPDLNGYTF.

This clone was counted once. The V call is TRBV5-8, the J call TRBJ1-2; 7 bases are shared with TRBD1. The CDR3 consists of 14 residues. J was trimmed by 6 bases and V by 0 bases; bases with no gene match: 5. Per the germline V gene, CDR1 is SGHTS and CDR2 is YDEGEE. CDR3 nucleotides: TGTGCCAGCAGCTTGGGGCTGCAGGGGGATGGCTACACCTTC. It encodes CASSLGLQGDGYTF.

The V call is TRBV6-4, the J call TRBJ2-3; a weak D match, TRBD2 (5 bases). V lost 2 bases and J 2 bases, leaving 14 bases between the germline ends. The CDR3 has 16 amino acids. CDR1 and CDR2 from the germline V gene are MRHNA and SNTAGT. The CDR3 DNA reads TGTGCCAGCAGTGACGGAGCGGTTGGCAACACAGATACGCAGTATTTT. Translated, it gives CASSDGAVGNTDTQYF.

The chain couples TRBV11-3 to TRBJ2-7, with 10 positions matching TRBD1. Germline CDR1 SGHNT, CDR2 YENEEA. The CDR3 has 14 amino acids. V gave up 2 bases and J gave up 10 bases; unmatched junction bases: 8. CDR3 DNA: TGTGCCAGCAGCTTAACGGGACAGGGGTTTCCTCAGTACTTC. Protein sequence: CASSLTGQGFPQYF.

This clone appeared a single time. The chain recombines TRBV7-2 with TRBJ2-2; tentative D call: TRBD1 (6 bases). V lost 8 bases and J 0 bases, leaving 13 bases between the germline ends. CDR3 length equals 15 residues. Per the germline V gene, CDR1 is SGHTA and CDR2 is FQGNSA. The CDR3 spells CASPRQESNTGELFF. The CDR3 nucleotides are TGTGCCAGCCCCCGACAGGAGTCGAACACCGGGGAGCTGTTTTTT.